This TCR beta chain originates from a study of cytomegalovirus exposure and HLA in healthy donors. Points from the study as a whole: Sequencing depth roughly uniform across donors was assumed in presence/absence analyses. Researchers reported in a later analysis that common viral pathogens appeared linked to several top clusters. Previous analysis showed most TCR beta V segments were productive about 87% or about 30% of the time.

This PCR relied on a set of 60 Vbeta primers and 13 Jbeta primers. Clones were sequenced by immunoSEQ multiplex PCR, and TCRdb holds only the in-frame ones, with some missing. The table records under 250,000 clones, around four fifths of them present only once. The V and J ends lost 8 bases and 2 bases, in that order; junction bases with no gene match: 9. The length of the CDR3 is 14 residues. CDR1 is MNHNS and CDR2 is SASEGT in the germline V gene. Concerning this clone: The antigen is undetermined.

V is TRBV6-1 and J is TRBJ2-7; 7 nucleotides match TRBD2. The origin of this receptor is a woman aged 45-59 years in good health and CMV-seropositive. The sequenced material came from PBMCs. The CDR3 nucleotides read TGTGCCAGCTGGGGGGGAGGGACGCCCTACGAGCAGTACTTC. Its protein product is CASWGGGTPYEQYF.